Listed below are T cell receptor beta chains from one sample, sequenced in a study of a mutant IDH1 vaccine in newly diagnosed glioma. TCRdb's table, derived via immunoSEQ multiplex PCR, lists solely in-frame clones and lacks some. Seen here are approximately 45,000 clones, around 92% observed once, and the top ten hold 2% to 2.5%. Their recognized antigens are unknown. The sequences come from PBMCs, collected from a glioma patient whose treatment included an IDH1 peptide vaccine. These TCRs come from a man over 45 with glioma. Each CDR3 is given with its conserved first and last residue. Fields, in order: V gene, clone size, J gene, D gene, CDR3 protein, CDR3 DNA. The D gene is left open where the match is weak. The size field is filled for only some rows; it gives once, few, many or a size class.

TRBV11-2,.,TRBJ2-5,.,CASSFLAVGNRGTQYF,TGTGCCAGCAGCTTCTTAGCGGTAGGGAACAGGGGGACCCAGTACTTC
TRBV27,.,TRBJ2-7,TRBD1,CASSPGTGPYEQYF,TGTGCCAGCAGTCCCGGGACAGGCCCCTACGAGCAGTACTTC
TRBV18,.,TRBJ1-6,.,CASSPQGLSYNSPLHF,TGTGCCAGCTCACCACAGGGACTATCCTATAATTCACCCCTCCACTTT
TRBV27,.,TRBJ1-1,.,CASSWGVGTEAFF,TGTGCCAGCAGTTGGGGGGTGGGCACTGAAGCTTTCTTT
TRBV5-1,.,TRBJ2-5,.,CASSGRRDETQYF,TGCGCCAGCAGTGGCCGCAGGGATGAGACCCAGTACTTC
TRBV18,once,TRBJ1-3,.,CASSPQNGNTIYF,TGTGCCAGCTCACCACAAAATGGAAACACCATATATTTT
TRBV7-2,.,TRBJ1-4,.,CASSSQGLYGEKLFF,TGTGCCAGCAGTTCACAGGGCCTGTATGGGGAAAAACTGTTTTTT
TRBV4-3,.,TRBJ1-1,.,CASSQDIGSGTEAFF,TGCGCCAGCAGCCAAGATATAGGGTCGGGCACTGAAGCTTTCTTT
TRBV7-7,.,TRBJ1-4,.,CASSPDATNEKLFF,TGTGCTAGCAGCCCAGATGCAACTAATGAAAAACTGTTTTTT
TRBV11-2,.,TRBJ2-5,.,CASSWPLGGQETQYF,TGTGCCAGCAGCTGGCCGTTAGGGGGTCAAGAGACCCAGTACTTC
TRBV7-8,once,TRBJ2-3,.,CASSLHSDTQYF,TGTGCCAGCAGCTTACATTCAGATACGCAGTATTTT
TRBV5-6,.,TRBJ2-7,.,CASSLEKDQYF,TGTGCCAGCAGCTTAGAAAAGGACCAGTACTTC
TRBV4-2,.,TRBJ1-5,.,CASSQEPDQPQHF,TGTGCCAGCAGCCAAGAGCCAGATCAGCCCCAGCATTTT
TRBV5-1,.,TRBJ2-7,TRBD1,CASSLRDRGYEQYF,TGCGCCAGCAGCTTGAGGGACAGGGGCTACGAGCAGTACTTC
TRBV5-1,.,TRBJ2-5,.,CASSGGRGPQETQYF,TGCGCCAGCAGCGGGGGTCGAGGACCGCAAGAGACCCAGTACTTC
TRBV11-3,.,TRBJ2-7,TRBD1,CASSDSGTGSEQYF,TGTGCCAGCAGCGATTCCGGGACAGGGTCCGAGCAGTACTTC
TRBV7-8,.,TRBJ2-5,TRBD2,CASSLNRGGAQETQYF,TGTGCCAGCAGCTTAAATAGGGGAGGGGCCCAAGAGACCCAGTACTTC
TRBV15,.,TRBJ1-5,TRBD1,CATSRETGGGYQPQHF,TGTGCCACCAGCAGAGAAACAGGGGGCGGGTATCAGCCCCAGCATTTT
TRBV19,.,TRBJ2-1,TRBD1,CASSIIGTGVNEQFF,TGTGCCAGTAGTATAATAGGGACAGGGGTGAATGAGCAGTTCTTC
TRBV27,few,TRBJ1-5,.,CASSKQGYNQPQHF,TGTGCCAGCAGTAAGCAGGGGTACAATCAGCCCCAGCATTTT
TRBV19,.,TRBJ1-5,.,CASSIDSLSGGSVQPQHF,TGTGCCAGTAGTATAGACAGCCTTTCGGGGGGGTCCGTCCAGCCCCAGCATTTT
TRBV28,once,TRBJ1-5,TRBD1,CASSSTSGTALRSNQPQHF,TGTGCCAGCAGTTCTACCTCCGGGACAGCCCTAAGGAGCAATCAGCCCCAGCATTTT
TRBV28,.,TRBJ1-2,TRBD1,CASSLGQGAGGYTF,TGTGCCAGCAGTCTTGGACAGGGGGCTGGAGGCTACACCTTC
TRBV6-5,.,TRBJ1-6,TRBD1,CASSYSSRGHNSPLHF,TGTGCCAGCAGTTACTCCAGCAGGGGGCATAATTCACCCCTCCACTTT
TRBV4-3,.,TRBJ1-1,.,CASSQWGTEAFF,TGCGCCAGCAGCCAATGGGGGACTGAAGCTTTCTTT
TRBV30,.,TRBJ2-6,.,CAWSRDSGANVLTF,TGTGCCTGGAGTCGGGACTCTGGGGCCAACGTCCTGACTTTC